These 12 T cell receptor beta chains share one sample of origin, sequenced in a study of PD-L1 blockade in urothelial cancer. Time point noted: pretreatment peripheral blood. Data came from immunoSEQ multiplex PCR; TCRdb stores just in-frame clones and leaves some out. The sample holds 60,000 or so clones, 81% seen once. This material consisted of PBMCs, taken around atezolizumab (anti-PD-L1) treatment. These receptor sequences come from a man between 65 and 85 years old with urothelial cancer.

V usage is TRBV21-1 and J usage is TRBJ2-1; the table's TRBD2 call for D was not verified on the DNA. TRBV21-1 is a documented pseudogene. This CDR3 spans 16 amino acids. The CDR3, as DNA: TGTGCCAGCAGCCCGGGAGGGCTAGCGGGAGGCAATGAGCAGTTCTTC. This codes for CASSPGGLAGGNEQFF.

The chain recombines TRBV2 with TRBJ1-5; D might be TRBD1 (5 bases). This CDR3 comprises 15 residues. The germline gives CDR1 SNHLY, CDR2 FYNNEI. V was pared by 5 bases and J by 0 bases, with 11 bases between. CDR3 DNA sequence: TGTGCCAGCAGTTTGACAGATAATAGCAATCAGCCCCAGCATTTT. Protein: CASSLTDNSNQPQHF.

The chain combines TRBV5-4 with TRBJ2-3; D not resolved. Trimming left V 0 bases short and J 1 base short, with 3 bases between. Germline CDR1 SGHNT, CDR2 YYREEE (reference sequence). CDR3 length: 13 amino acids. CDR3 protein: CASSLAGTDTQYF. The DNA of the CDR3 is TGTGCCAGCAGCTTGGCCGGCACAGATACGCAGTATTTT.

The CDR3: CASSPGGTSSYEQYF. In DNA, the CDR3 is TGTGCCAGTAGCCCCGGCGGGACGAGCTCCTACGAGCAGTACTTC. The chain combines TRBV19 with TRBJ2-7; tentatively, D is TRBD2 (6 bases). The CDR3 runs 15 residues. CDR1 is LNHDA and CDR2 is SQIVND in the germline V gene (reference sequence). Trimming took off 6 bases at V and 0 bases at J, with 15 bases between the two ends.

This clone was found once. V and J are TRBV10-3 and TRBJ2-1; D is unclear. V was shortened by 0 bases and J by 4 bases, with 16 bases between the two germline ends. This CDR3 has 17 residues. The V gene's germline CDR1 is ENHRY and CDR2 SYGVKD. CDR3 region: CAISESIQATAYNEQFF. CDR3 nucleotides: TGTGCCATCAGTGAGTCGATCCAGGCAACAGCATACAATGAGCAGTTCTTC.

In its sample, this clone was seen a few times. The gene calls are TRBV28 and TRBJ2-7; TRBD2 aligns across 7 bases. Germline CDR1 and CDR2: MDHEN and SYDVKM. The CDR3 is 14 residues long. The J segment lost 5 bases and the V segment lost 3 bases, leaving 7 bases of the junction unmatched. The CDR3 sequence: CASSLRGRANEQYF. The CDR3 coding sequence is TGTGCCAGCAGTTTGCGAGGGAGGGCGAACGAGCAGTACTTC. The full variable domain, its missing parts supplied by reference TRBV28 and TRBJ2-7, is DVKVTQSSRYLVKRTGEKVFLECVQDMDHENMFWYRQDPGLGLRLIYFSYDVKMKEKGDIPEGYSVSREKKERFSLILESASTNQTSMYLCASSLRGRANEQYFGPGTRLTVT.

The V and J genes are TRBV7-9 and TRBJ2-7; the D gene is possibly TRBD2 (7 bases). Germline CDR1 is SEHNR and CDR2 is FQNEAQ (reference sequence). Trimming shortened V by 3 bases and J by 4 bases, and 28 bases separated the two germline ends. This CDR3 has 19 residues. CDR3 nucleotides: TGTGCCAGCAGCTTTCTGGGGAGGGGGAGCAAAAACAGGGCGTACGAGCAGTACTTC. Its protein is CASSFLGRGSKNRAYEQYF.

The V and J genes are TRBV9 and TRBJ1-1; D is unclear. CDR1 SGDLS and CDR2 YYNGEE come from the germline V gene. There are 14 residues in the CDR3. Trimming took 5 bases from V and 0 from J, leaving 11 bases between them. The DNA of the CDR3 is TGTGCCAGCAGTGTCGCGGTGTTGAACACTGAAGCTTTCTTT. Its translation: CASSVAVLNTEAFF.

This clone showed up many times. The chain links TRBV30 to TRBJ2-5, with 8 bases identical to TRBD2. The trim removed 1 base at V and 4 bases at J, leaving 11 bases unmatched. Germline CDR1 is GTSNPN and CDR2 is SVGIG (reference sequence). The CDR3 length is 16 residues. The DNA of the CDR3 is TGTGCCTGGAGTGCCGGAGCGGGAGAATTGGGAGAGACCCAGTACTTC. This sequence encodes CAWSAGAGELGETQYF.

The V call is TRBV7-9, the J call TRBJ2-2; 8 nucleotides agree with TRBD2. The germline CDR1 and CDR2 sequences are SEHNR and FQNEAQ (reference sequence). The CDR3 consists of 17 residues. Losses at the gene ends were 2 bases for V and 1 base for J; bases not matched to a gene: 6. This CDR3 reads CASSLTPSGRNTGELFF. CDR3 in DNA: TGTGCCAGCAGCTTAACCCCTAGCGGGCGGAACACCGGGGAGCTGTTTTTT.

This sequence joins TRBV5-4 and TRBJ2-3, with TRBD2 identical over 14 bases. The junction had 5 bases not matched to a gene; V was cut back by 5 bases and J by 3 bases. The CDR3 extends over 16 amino acids. Germline values: CDR1 SGHNT, CDR2 YYREEE (reference sequence). CDR3 nucleotides: TGTGCCAGCAGATCGGGACTAGCGGGAGAAACAGATACGCAGTATTTT. This encodes CASRSGLAGETDTQYF.

This clone was observed once. V usage is TRBV19 and J usage is TRBJ2-3; 10 bases are shared with TRBD2. This CDR3 is built from 16 residues. The V and J ends lost 8 bases and 4 bases, in that order; junction bases with no gene match: 12. The germline V gene has CDR1 LNHDA and CDR2 SQIVND (reference sequence). CDR3 nucleotides: TGTGCCAGTCGTGACAGCGGGAGGGCCCCGGCAGATACGCAGTATTTT. It translates to CASRDSGRAPADTQYF. The entire variable domain, with the rest obtained from reference TRBV19 and TRBJ2-3, is as follows: DGGITQSPKYLFRKEGQNVTLSCEQNLNHDAMYWYRQDPGQGLRLIYYSQIVNDFQKGDIAEGYSVSREKKESFPLTVTSAQKNPTAFYLCASRDSGRAPADTQYFGPGTRLTVL.